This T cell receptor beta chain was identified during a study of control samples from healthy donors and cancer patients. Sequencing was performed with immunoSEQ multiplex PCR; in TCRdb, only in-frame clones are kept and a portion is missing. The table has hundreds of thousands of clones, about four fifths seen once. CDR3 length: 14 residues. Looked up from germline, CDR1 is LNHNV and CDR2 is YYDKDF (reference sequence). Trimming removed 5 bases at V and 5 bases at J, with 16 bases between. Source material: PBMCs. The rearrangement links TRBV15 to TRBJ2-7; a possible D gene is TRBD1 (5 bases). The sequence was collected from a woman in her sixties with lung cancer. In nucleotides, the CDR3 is TGTGCCACCAGCGGCGACAGTAAAGGCGACGAGCAGTACTTC. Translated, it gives CATSGDSKGDEQYF.